What follows describes a single TCR beta chain. Its specificity is not known. This sample was taken from a study of T-cell reconstitution after alpha-beta-depleted transplantation in children. This sample's TCRbeta library carried unique molecular identifier barcodes. TCRdb re-analysed the PCR reads in MiXCR, keeping a single row per CDR3 protein. The repertoire includes about 290,000 distinct CDR3 sequences, roughly 7.8% of them detected once, and 9.1% sits in the top ten. Study-level points and caveats: After one year, T-cell counts and TCRbeta diversity mostly came from new T cells.

The sequence derives from a female patient aged 2-9 years who had a stem cell transplant for Fanconi anemia, so the T cells may come from the graft donor. The sample was peripheral blood, taken 360 days after TCRalphabeta/CD19-depleted stem cell transplant.

DNA for the CDR3: TGTGCCACCAGCAGAGTAGGGGGAGACGGCTACACCTTC. This sequence encodes CATSRVGGDGYTF. This rearrangement joins TRBV15 to TRBJ1-2, with D perhaps matching TRBD1 (6 bases). The CDR3 loop spans 13 amino acids. V lost 1 base and J lost 8, with 11 bases in between. Germline values: CDR1 LNHNV, CDR2 YYDKDF (reference sequence).